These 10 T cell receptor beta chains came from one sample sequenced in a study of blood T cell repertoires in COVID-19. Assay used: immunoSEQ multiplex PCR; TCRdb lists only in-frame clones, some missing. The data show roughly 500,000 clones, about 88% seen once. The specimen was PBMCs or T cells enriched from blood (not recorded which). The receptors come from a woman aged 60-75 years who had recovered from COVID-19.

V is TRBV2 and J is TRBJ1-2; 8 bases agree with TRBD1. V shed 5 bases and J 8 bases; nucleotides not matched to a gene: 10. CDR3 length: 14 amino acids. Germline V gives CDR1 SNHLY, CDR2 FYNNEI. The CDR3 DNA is TGTGCCAGCAGTCCAGGGGGCGCTGCATGGGGCTACACCTTC. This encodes CASSPGGAAWGYTF.

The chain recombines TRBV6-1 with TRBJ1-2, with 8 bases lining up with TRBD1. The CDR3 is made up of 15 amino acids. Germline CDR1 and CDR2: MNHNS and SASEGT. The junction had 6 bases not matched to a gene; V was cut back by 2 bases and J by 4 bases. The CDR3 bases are TGTGCCAGCAGTGAACAGGGGGCACTTGGCTATGGCTACACCTTC. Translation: CASSEQGALGYGYTF.

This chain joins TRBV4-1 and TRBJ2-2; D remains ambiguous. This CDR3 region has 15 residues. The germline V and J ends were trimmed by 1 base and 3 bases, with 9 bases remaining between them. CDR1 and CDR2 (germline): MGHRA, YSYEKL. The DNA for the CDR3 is TGCGCCAGCAGCCAAGCGTCCCGAGACACCGGGGAGCTGTTTTTT. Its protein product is CASSQASRDTGELFF.

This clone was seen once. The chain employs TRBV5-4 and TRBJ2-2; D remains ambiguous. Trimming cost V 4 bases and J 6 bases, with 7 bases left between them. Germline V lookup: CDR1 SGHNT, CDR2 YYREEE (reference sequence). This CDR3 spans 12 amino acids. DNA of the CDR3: TGTGCCAGCAGCCTCCAGGCCGGGGAGCTGTTTTTT. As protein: CASSLQAGELFF.

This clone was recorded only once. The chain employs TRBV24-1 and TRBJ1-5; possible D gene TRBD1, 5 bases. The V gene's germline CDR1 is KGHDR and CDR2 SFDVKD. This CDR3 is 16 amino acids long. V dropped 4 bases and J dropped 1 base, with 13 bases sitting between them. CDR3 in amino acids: CATSEAGLTSNQPQHF. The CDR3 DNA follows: TGTGCCACCAGTGAGGCAGGGTTGACGAGCAATCAGCCCCAGCATTTT.

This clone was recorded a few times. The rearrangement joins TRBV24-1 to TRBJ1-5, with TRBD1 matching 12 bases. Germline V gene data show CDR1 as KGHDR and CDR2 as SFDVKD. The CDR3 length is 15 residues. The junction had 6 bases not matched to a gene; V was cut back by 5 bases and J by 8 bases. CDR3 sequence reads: CATSAGQGARKPQHF. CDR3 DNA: TGTGCCACCAGTGCGGGACAGGGGGCTAGGAAGCCCCAGCATTTT.

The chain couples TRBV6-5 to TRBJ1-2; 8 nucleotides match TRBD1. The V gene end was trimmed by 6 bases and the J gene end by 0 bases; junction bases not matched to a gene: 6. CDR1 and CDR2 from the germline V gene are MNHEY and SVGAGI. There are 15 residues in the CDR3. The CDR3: CASRDRGRANYGYTF. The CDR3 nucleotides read TGTGCCAGCAGAGACAGGGGAAGAGCTAACTATGGCTACACCTTC.

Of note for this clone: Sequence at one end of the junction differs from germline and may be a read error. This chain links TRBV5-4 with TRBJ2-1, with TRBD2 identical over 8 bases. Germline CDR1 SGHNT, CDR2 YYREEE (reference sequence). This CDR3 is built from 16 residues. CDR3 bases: TGTGCCAGCAGATTGGACTCAGGACTAGCTGACAATGAGCAGTTCTTC. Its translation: CASRLDSGLADNEQFF. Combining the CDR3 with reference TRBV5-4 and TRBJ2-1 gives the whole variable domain ETGVTQSPTHLIKTRGQQVTLRCSSQSGHNTVSWYQQALGQGPQFIFQYYREEENGRGNFPPRFSGLQFPNYSSELNVNALELDDSALYLCASRLDSGLADNEQFFGPGTRLTVL.

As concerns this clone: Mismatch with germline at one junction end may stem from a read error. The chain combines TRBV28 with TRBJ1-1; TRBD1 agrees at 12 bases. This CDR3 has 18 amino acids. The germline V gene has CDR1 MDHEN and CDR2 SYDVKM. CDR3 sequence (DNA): TGTGCCAGCAGCCGGGACAGGGGGCGCGCCATAGGAGAGGGACTAAGGGATTTT. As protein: CASSRDRGRAIGEGLRDF. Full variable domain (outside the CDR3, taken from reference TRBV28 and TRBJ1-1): DVKVTQSSRYLVKRTGEKVFLECVQDMDHENMFWYRQDPGLGLRLIYFSYDVKMKEKGDIPEGYSVSREKKERFSLILESASTNQTSMYLCASSRDRGRAIGEGLRDFGQGTRLTVV.

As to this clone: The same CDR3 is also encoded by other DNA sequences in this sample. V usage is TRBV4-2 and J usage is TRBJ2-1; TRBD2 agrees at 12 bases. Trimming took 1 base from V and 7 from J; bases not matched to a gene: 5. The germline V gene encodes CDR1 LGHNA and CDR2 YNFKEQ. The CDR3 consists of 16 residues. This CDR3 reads CASSQGLAGGQNEQFF. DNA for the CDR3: TGTGCCAGCAGCCAAGGTCTAGCGGGGGGGCAGAATGAGCAGTTCTTC.